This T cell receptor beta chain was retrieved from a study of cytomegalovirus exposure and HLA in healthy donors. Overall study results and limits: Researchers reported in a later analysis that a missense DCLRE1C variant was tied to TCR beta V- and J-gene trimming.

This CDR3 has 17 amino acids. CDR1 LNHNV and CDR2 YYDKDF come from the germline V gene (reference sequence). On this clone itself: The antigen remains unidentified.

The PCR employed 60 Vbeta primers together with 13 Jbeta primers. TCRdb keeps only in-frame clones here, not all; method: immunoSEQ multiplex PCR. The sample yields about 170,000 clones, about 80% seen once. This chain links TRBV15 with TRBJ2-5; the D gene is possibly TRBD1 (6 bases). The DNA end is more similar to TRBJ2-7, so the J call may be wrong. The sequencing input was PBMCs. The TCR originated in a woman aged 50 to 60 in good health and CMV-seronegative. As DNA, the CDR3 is TGTGCCACCAGCATTGGGGGCCGAGGGACGAGGGCTAACGAGCAGTACTTC. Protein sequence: CATSIGGRGTRANEQYF.